These 15 T cell receptor beta chains were sequenced from one sample in a study of blood T cell repertoires in COVID-19. The protocol was immunoSEQ multiplex PCR, while the TCRdb copy is restricted to in-frame clones and leaves out a portion. The data show more than 95,000 clones, with 90% seen just once and 1.7% held by the top ten. Sequencing was done on a sample of peripheral blood. These receptors were collected from a man aged 60 to 69 with acute or convalescent COVID-19.

This chain uses TRBV5-1 with TRBJ1-4, with no clear D. V was cut by 0 bases and J by 5 bases, with 8 bases left in between. The CDR3 contains 14 residues. Germline V lookup: CDR1 SGHRS, CDR2 YFSETQ. CDR3 DNA sequence: TGCGCCAGCAGCTTGGACTCCATAAATGAAAAACTGTTTTTT. Protein product: CASSLDSINEKLFF.

The gene calls are TRBV6-5 and TRBJ1-1; no definite D call. This CDR3 has 15 residues. The germline gives CDR1 MNHEY, CDR2 SVGAGI. V lost 7 bases to trimming and J lost 3 bases, with 18 bases between them. The DNA for the CDR3 is TGTGCCAGCAAGCAAGTTACGATCGGGGACACTGAAGCTTTCTTT. Protein: CASKQVTIGDTEAFF.

The chain joins TRBV27 to TRBJ2-2; TRBD2 matches at 8 bases. The CDR3 consists of 16 residues. Germline V gene sequence: CDR1 MNHEY, CDR2 SMNVEV (reference sequence). J gave up 1 base and V 4 bases, and 5 bases lay outside the gene matches. The CDR3 sequence: CASSSRLARNTGELFF. DNA for the CDR3: TGTGCCAGCAGTTCCCGACTAGCGAGGAACACCGGGGAGCTGTTTTTT.

The CDR3 loop is CASSILQGAAGELFF. The CDR3 region has the DNA TGCGCCAGCAGTATTCTTCAGGGGGCCGCCGGGGAGCTGTTTTTT. The V gene is TRBV10-1, the J gene TRBJ2-2; TRBD1 matches 8 bases. This CDR3 comprises 15 residues. V shed 5 bases and J 6 bases; nucleotides not matched to a gene: 8. The germline CDR1 and CDR2 sequences are WNHNN and SYGVQD (reference sequence).

This chain connects TRBV20-1 to TRBJ2-3; TRBD2 is a possible D gene (6 bases). This CDR3 has 11 residues. Trimming pared 4 bases from V and 5 bases from J, leaving 7 bases between. Germline assignment: CDR1 DFQATT and CDR2 SNEGSKA (reference sequence). CDR3 sequence: CSAIGGDTQYF. The CDR3 coding sequence is TGCAGTGCTATCGGGGGAGATACGCAGTATTTT.

The chain links TRBV4-1 to TRBJ2-2; 9 bases agree with TRBD2. CDR1 is MGHRA and CDR2 is YSYEKL in the germline V gene. Trimming took 1 base from V and 5 from J; bases not matched to a gene: 8. The CDR3 has 17 amino acids. The CDR3 DNA sequence: TGCGCCAGCAGCCAAGGACCCCAGCGGGGGGTGACCGGGGAGCTGTTTTTT. Encoded protein: CASSQGPQRGVTGELFF.

The rearrangement uses TRBV24-1 and TRBJ1-1, with 8 bases fitting TRBD1. The germline gives CDR1 KGHDR, CDR2 SFDVKD. V gave up 6 bases and J gave up 1 base; unmatched junction bases: 9. CDR3 length equals 16 residues. CDR3 coding DNA: TGTGCCACCAGTCTTCGTAGGGACAGGCCGAACACTGAAGCTTTCTTT. Protein: CATSLRRDRPNTEAFF.

The genes are TRBV6-4 and TRBJ1-1; no clear D. This CDR3 has 13 residues. Deletions cut 4 bases from V and 2 bases from J, with 8 bases between. Germline V lookup: CDR1 MRHNA, CDR2 SNTAGT. CDR3 in amino acids: CASSVEVNTEAFF. DNA for the CDR3: TGTGCCAGCAGTGTAGAAGTTAACACTGAAGCTTTCTTT.

This chain connects TRBV7-9 to TRBJ2-1, with TRBD2 identical over 12 bases. This CDR3 is 15 amino acids long. Germline V lookup: CDR1 SEHNR, CDR2 FQNEAQ (reference sequence). V gave up 3 bases and J gave up 7 bases; unmatched junction bases: 4. In nucleotides, the CDR3 is TGTGCCAGCAGCTTTAAGACTAGCGGGGGTAATGAGCAGTTCTTC. It is translated as CASSFKTSGGNEQFF.

The count of this clone is one. The rearrangement links TRBV12-5 to TRBJ1-5; D not certain. CDR3 length: 11 residues. V lost 6 bases and J lost 7, with 7 bases in between. CDR1 is LGHNT and CDR2 is FRNRAP in the germline V gene. The CDR3 is CASGVGQPQHF. The CDR3 DNA reads as TGTGCTAGTGGGGTTGGCCAGCCCCAGCATTTT.

This sequence joins TRBV5-1 and TRBJ1-1; D gene unclear. The CDR3 covers 14 residues. V was clipped by 2 bases and J by 0 bases, with 8 bases between them. CDR1 SGHRS and CDR2 YFSETQ come from the germline V gene. The CDR3 loop reads CASSFRTMNTEAFF. CDR3 DNA sequence: TGCGCCAGCAGCTTCCGGACTATGAACACTGAAGCTTTCTTT.

Only one count was recorded for this clone. The chain links TRBV11-3 to TRBJ2-3; TRBD2 agrees at 12 bases. The CDR3 consists of 15 residues. With 5 bases clipped from V and 6 bases from J, the junction kept 6 bases outside the gene matches. Germline CDR1 reads SGHNT; CDR2 reads YENEEA. The CDR3 spells CASSPGLAGLDTQYF. In DNA, the CDR3 is TGTGCCAGCAGCCCAGGACTAGCGGGGCTTGATACGCAGTATTTT.

This clone turned up a few times. The chain has TRBV9 and TRBJ1-1; a weak D match, TRBD1 (5 bases). The CDR3 is 16 residues long. Germline V gene lookup returns CDR1 SGDLS and CDR2 YYNGEE. V was trimmed by 0 bases and J by 2 bases, leaving 14 bases between them. The CDR3 sequence is CASSVALAGPNTEAFF. CDR3 nucleotides: TGTGCCAGCAGCGTAGCCCTCGCAGGGCCCAACACTGAAGCTTTCTTT.

The V call is TRBV18, the J call TRBJ1-2; D ambiguous. The CDR3 is 13 amino acids. V was trimmed by 3 bases and J by 4 bases, leaving 9 bases between them. Germline V CDR1 and CDR2: KGHSH, LQKENI. The CDR3 sequence is CASSPTEGYGYTF. CDR3 bases: TGTGCCAGCTCACCTACAGAAGGCTATGGCTACACCTTC. The full variable domain, completed using reference TRBV18 and TRBJ1-2, is NAGVMQNPRHLVRRRGQEARLRCSPMKGHSHVYWYRQLPEEGLKFMVYLQKENIIDESGMPKERFSAEFPKEGPSILRIQQVVRGDSAAYFCASSPTEGYGYTFGSGTRLTVV.

The V and J genes are TRBV5-1 and TRBJ1-1; no definite D call. CDR1 SGHRS and CDR2 YFSETQ come from the germline V gene. Trimming stripped 0 bases from V and 0 bases from J, with 9 bases between. The CDR3 sequence is 15 residues long. CDR3 DNA: TGCGCCAGCAGCTTGGCGAAGGAGTTGAACACTGAAGCTTTCTTT. Its translation: CASSLAKELNTEAFF.